This TCR beta chain was captured by sequencing in a study of PD-1 blockade in classical Hodgkin lymphoma. The germline CDR1 and CDR2 sequences are MGHRA and YSYEKL. The V gene lost 1 base and the J gene lost 10 bases, with 22 bases spanning the gap. The CDR3 runs 17 residues. Repertoires were generated with immunoSEQ multiplex PCR, while TCRdb's copy carries only in-frame clones and drops some. The sample has approximately 61,000 clones; 87% are singletons. Time point denoted: cycle 4 day 1 (C4D1), after 6 weeks of nivolumab. Exposure to brentuximab vedotin varied, and each patient had relapsed following autologous stem cell transplantation.

The sequence was collected from a human donor with classical Hodgkin lymphoma. The chain couples TRBV4-1 to TRBJ1-4; no firm D call. The sequencing here drew on peripheral blood mononuclear cells (PBMCs), taken before the fourth cycle of nivolumab. CDR3 sequence (DNA): TGCGCCAGCAGCCAAGTCGTGTCAGACCCGGCAGTTGTAAAACTGTTTTTT. As protein: CASSQVVSDPAVVKLFF.